The 30 T cell receptor beta chains reported below all come from one sample, sequenced in a study of T-cell memory formation after mild COVID-19. In TCRdb, the 5' RACE reads were re-called with MiXCR into one record per CDR3 protein. The sample consists of some 100,000 distinct CDR3 sequences, 11% of them appearing once. Sequencing was carried out using PBMCs or a T cell subset sorted from them (not recorded which). Receptors originate from a young man who had mild COVID-19 (a few samples of this study predate the infection). Cell type and time point are not known.

The CDR3 DNA sequence: TGTGCCAGCAGCTTAGAAGCGGGGGGGAACTACAATGAGCAGTTCTTC. Its protein product is CASSLEAGGNYNEQFF. The chain joins TRBV7-6 to TRBJ2-1; 10 bases are shared with TRBD2. This CDR3 contains 16 residues. The V gene end was trimmed by 1 base and the J gene end by 3 bases; junction bases not matched to a gene: 3. Germline CDR1 SGHVS, CDR2 FNYEAQ.

This clonotype has at least ten counts. The V gene is TRBV7-6, the J gene TRBJ2-7; D unresolved. V was pared by 5 bases and J by 4 bases, with 12 bases between. CDR3 length: 13 amino acids. The germline V gene has CDR1 SGHVS and CDR2 FNYEAQ. The CDR3 DNA reads as TGTGCCAGCAGCCCCCGGCCCAATTACGAGCAGTACTTC. Translated, it gives CASSPRPNYEQYF.

The gene calls are TRBV12-3 or TRBV12-4 and TRBJ2-3, with 10 bases that match TRBD1. This CDR3 is built from 16 residues. V trimming: 2 bases; J trimming: 5 bases; junction bases outside the gene matches: 7. The DNA for the CDR3 is TGTGCCAGCAGTTTACCGGGACAGGGGTACCAAGATACGCAGTATTTT. It codes for CASSLPGQGYQDTQYF.

This clonotype was detected only a few times. The genes are TRBV6-5 and TRBJ1-2; 8 positions match TRBD1. V gave up 2 bases and J gave up 5 bases; unmatched junction bases: 7. Germline assignment: CDR1 MNHEY and CDR2 SVGAGI. The length of the CDR3 is 15 residues. CDR3 loop: CASSYPGQGGYGYTF. The CDR3, as DNA: TGTGCCAGCAGTTACCCCGGACAGGGAGGGTATGGCTACACCTTC.

This chain uses TRBV6-2 or TRBV6-3 with TRBJ2-3; weak D call: TRBD2 (6 bases). This CDR3 has 17 amino acids. V gave up 5 bases and J gave up 4 bases, with 22 bases separating them. In germline, CDR1 is MNHEY, CDR2 SVGEGT. This chain's CDR3 is CASSIPGGGPPADTQYF. DNA for the CDR3: TGTGCCAGCAGTATACCCGGGGGTGGTCCGCCGGCAGATACGCAGTATTTT.

The sample holds many counts of this clonotype. V and J are TRBV7-6 and TRBJ2-7; 7 bases align to TRBD1. The germline V gene has CDR1 SGHVS and CDR2 FNYEAQ. The CDR3 is 14 residues long. With V trimmed by 4 bases and J by 7 bases, 10 bases remained unmatched. CDR3 residues: CASSSGQEPGEQYF. CDR3 nucleotides: TGTGCCAGCAGCTCCGGACAGGAACCTGGGGAGCAGTACTTC.

This chain links TRBV27 with TRBJ2-3; TRBD1 agrees at 7 bases. The CDR3 covers 16 residues. Germline V CDR1 and CDR2: MNHEY, SMNVEV (reference sequence). With V trimmed by 8 bases and J by 4 bases, 15 bases remained unmatched. The CDR3 region has the DNA TGTGCCAGCTACCCACTCGACAGGGCTTTTGCAGATACGCAGTATTTT. Residues: CASYPLDRAFADTQYF.

This clonotype was seen a handful of times. The V call is TRBV27, the J call TRBJ2-7, with a tentative D call TRBD1 (5 bases). V lost 5 bases, J lost 7 bases, and 18 bases lay in between. The CDR3 totals 14 residues. Germline assignment: CDR1 MNHEY and CDR2 SMNVEV (reference sequence). CDR3 DNA: TGTGCCAGCAGTCCTCTACAGGTACTGGGGGAGCAGTACTTC. Translation: CASSPLQVLGEQYF.

This clonotype was counted only a few times. J is TRBJ1-2 and V is TRBV6-5, with unresolved D. Germline V lookup: CDR1 MNHEY, CDR2 SVGAGI. V was trimmed by 3 bases and J by 8 bases, leaving 10 bases between them. The CDR3 length is 12 residues. CDR3 in DNA: TGTGCCAGCAGTTATGGATTCTTGGGCTACACCTTC. Translating it yields CASSYGFLGYTF.

The sample holds a few counts of this clonotype. The chain couples TRBV5-1 to TRBJ2-1, with 11 bases aligning to TRBD2. This CDR3 spans 14 amino acids. V trimming: 4 bases; J trimming: 8 bases; junction bases outside the gene matches: 5. Germline CDR1 and CDR2: SGHRS and YFSETQ. The CDR3 nucleotides read TGCGCCAGCAGCAGCTTAGCGGGGGGGTATGAGCAGTTCTTC. Encoded protein: CASSSLAGGYEQFF.

In the case of this clonotype: This clone may be a read error of a much larger clone one base away. The chain employs TRBV7-9 and TRBJ2-5, with D unresolved. Germline V gene sequence: CDR1 SEHNR, CDR2 FQNEAQ (reference sequence). This CDR3 comprises 12 residues. V was clipped by 9 bases and J by 4 bases, with 12 bases between them. CDR3 residues: CARSPWGETQYF. The CDR3 bases are TGTGCCAGGAGCCCGTGGGGAGAGACCCAGTACTTC.

The chain recombines TRBV15 with TRBJ2-4; weak D call: TRBD1 (5 bases). The CDR3 covers 16 residues. Germline lookup yields CDR1 LNHNV and CDR2 YYDKDF (reference sequence). The V end was cut by 1 base, the J end by 8 bases, with 18 bases between. The CDR3 here is CATSRGPDTNGHIQYF. In DNA, the CDR3 is TGTGCCACCAGCAGAGGCCCGGACACAAACGGGCACATTCAGTACTTC.

This sequence joins TRBV7-9 and TRBJ2-1, with D unresolved. CDR1 and CDR2 from the germline V gene are SEHNR and FQNEAQ (reference sequence). This CDR3 region has 13 residues. V lost 4 bases to trimming and J lost 5 bases, with 9 bases between them. The CDR3 sequence: CASSSPPDNEQFF. The CDR3 nucleotides read TGTGCCAGCAGCTCACCTCCAGACAATGAGCAGTTCTTC.

This sequence joins TRBV5-1 and TRBJ2-5; either TRBD1 or TRBD2 may fit D (5 bases each). Per the germline V gene, CDR1 is SGHRS and CDR2 is YFSETQ. V was pared by 3 bases and J by 5 bases, with 17 bases between. The CDR3 is 15 residues long. The CDR3 DNA is TGCGCCAGCAGCTCTGGAGTTCGGGGCGGGGAGACCCAGTACTTC. As protein: CASSSGVRGGETQYF.

This clonotype was counted a few times. The chain carries TRBV12-3 or TRBV12-4 and TRBJ1-1, with 8 bases aligning to TRBD1. After removal of 4 bases from V and 3 bases from J, the junction contained 7 bases not matched to a gene. There are 15 residues in the CDR3. CDR3 bases: TGTGCCAGCAGTTCCGGGACAGGCGCAGACACTGAAGCTTTCTTT. Translated, it gives CASSSGTGADTEAFF.

This clonotype was found a few times. The rearrangement joins TRBV7-9 to TRBJ1-5, with D possibly matching TRBD1 (5 bases). V was cut by 2 bases and J by 13 bases, with 15 bases left in between. Per the germline V gene, CDR1 is SEHNR and CDR2 is FQNEAQ (reference sequence). The CDR3 loop spans 13 amino acids. The CDR3 here is CASSLSPRDLQHF. In nucleotides, the CDR3 is TGTGCCAGCAGCTTAAGCCCCCGGGACTTACAGCATTTT.

The chain uses TRBV10-3 and TRBJ1-1; D perhaps matches TRBD1 (6 bases). CDR1 is ENHRY and CDR2 is SYGVKD in the germline V gene. V lost 0 bases and J 0 bases, leaving 8 bases between the germline ends. The CDR3 sequence is 15 residues long. CDR3 in amino acids: CAISESRGLNTEAFF. The CDR3 DNA follows: TGTGCCATCAGTGAGTCAAGGGGGTTGAACACTGAAGCTTTCTTT.

Only a few counts were recorded for this clonotype. This chain connects TRBV5-1 to TRBJ2-3, with D uncertain. The V end was cut by 0 bases, the J end by 2 bases, with 16 bases between. The CDR3 runs to 17 residues. Germline V gives CDR1 SGHRS, CDR2 YFSETQ. CDR3 protein: CASSLGLGVWDTDTQYF. CDR3 DNA: TGCGCCAGCAGCTTGGGGCTAGGTGTATGGGACACAGATACGCAGTATTTT.

The rearrangement joins TRBV30 to TRBJ2-4; 8 bases map to TRBD2. CDR3 size: 11 residues. Germline V gene data show CDR1 as GTSNPN and CDR2 as SVGIG (reference sequence). V lost 4 bases and J lost 8; bases outside the gene matches: 1. The chain's CDR3 is CAWTGGDIQYF. CDR3 sequence (DNA): TGTGCCTGGACCGGGGGGGACATTCAGTACTTC. The variable domain in full, with the rest retrieved from reference TRBV30 and TRBJ2-4, is SQTIHQWPATLVQPVGSPLSLECTVEGTSNPNLYWYRQAAGRGLQLLFYSVGIGQISSEVPQNLSASRPQDRQFILSSKKLLLSDSGFYLCAWTGGDIQYFGAGTRLSVL.

The chain is built from TRBV6-2 or TRBV6-3 and TRBJ2-7; D unresolved. This CDR3 has 14 amino acids. V shed 1 base and J shed 0 bases, with 7 bases lying between them. Germline CDR1 reads MNHEY; CDR2 reads SVGEGT. CDR3 sequence reads: CASSYLPTSYEQYF. The DNA for the CDR3 is TGTGCCAGCAGTTACTTGCCTACCTCCTACGAGCAGTACTTC.

This sequence joins TRBV7-9 and TRBJ2-6; 10 bases align to TRBD1. Losses at the gene ends were 4 bases for V and 0 bases for J; bases not matched to a gene: 6. The CDR3 sequence is 18 residues long. Per the germline V gene, CDR1 is SEHNR and CDR2 is FQNEAQ (reference sequence). The CDR3 DNA reads as TGTGCCAGCAGCTCCACCGGGACAGGGGCCTCTGGGGCCAACGTCCTGACTTTC. Amino acid sequence: CASSSTGTGASGANVLTF.

This clonotype was seen ten or more times. The chain has TRBV7-2 and TRBJ2-1; 15 bases line up with TRBD2. Looked up from germline, CDR1 is SGHTA and CDR2 is FQGNSA. With V trimmed by 5 bases and J by 9 bases, 5 bases remained unmatched. This CDR3 has 15 amino acids. In nucleotides, the CDR3 is TGTGCCAGCAGCCGGACTAGCGGGGGGGCCGGTGAGCAGTTCTTC. It translates to CASSRTSGGAGEQFF.

V is TRBV5-5 and J is TRBJ2-3; the D is unclear. V was shortened by 2 bases and J by 2 bases, with 9 bases between the two germline ends. The V gene's germline CDR1 is SGHKS and CDR2 YYEKEE (reference sequence). CDR3 size: 14 residues. This CDR3 reads CASSLNPVTDTQYF. The CDR3 nucleotides are TGTGCCAGCAGCTTAAACCCAGTCACAGATACGCAGTATTTT.

The V and J genes are TRBV24-1 and TRBJ2-3; 10 bases map to TRBD2. This CDR3 spans 17 amino acids. V trimming: 4 bases; J trimming: 5 bases; junction bases outside the gene matches: 11. Germline CDR1 is KGHDR and CDR2 is SFDVKD. In DNA form, the CDR3 reads TGTGCCACCAGTGAAGGAGCTCTAGCGGGGGCGAGAGATACGCAGTATTTT. Translation gives CATSEGALAGARDTQYF.

The V and J genes are TRBV7-9 and TRBJ2-1; 10 bases line up with TRBD2. V gave up 5 bases and J gave up 4 bases; unmatched junction bases: 5. The length of the CDR3 is 15 residues. Per the germline V gene, CDR1 is SEHNR and CDR2 is FQNEAQ (reference sequence). The CDR3 is CASSRGLAVYNEQFF. The CDR3 DNA sequence: TGTGCCAGCAGCCGCGGACTAGCGGTGTACAATGAGCAGTTCTTC.

The chain uses TRBV18 and TRBJ2-3; no reliable D call. Trimming shortened V by 6 bases and J by 2 bases, and 21 bases separated the two germline ends. Germline V lookup: CDR1 KGHSH, CDR2 LQKENI. The CDR3 length is 17 residues. The CDR3 protein is CASSPTDAPVTTDTQYF. For the CDR3, the DNA is TGTGCCAGCTCCCCTACCGACGCTCCGGTGACCACAGATACGCAGTATTTT.

In its sample, this clonotype was seen many times. The chain uses TRBV5-1 and TRBJ1-2; the D gene is possibly TRBD1 (5 bases). Germline V gene lookup returns CDR1 SGHRS and CDR2 YFSETQ. V was shortened by 4 bases and J by 0 bases, with 13 bases between the two germline ends. The CDR3 loop spans 15 amino acids. The chain's CDR3 is CASSRDGGTNYGYTF. The DNA for the CDR3 is TGCGCCAGCAGCCGTGACGGGGGGACTAACTATGGCTACACCTTC.

The chain links TRBV29-1 to TRBJ1-2, with D unclear. Trimming took off 2 bases at V and 8 bases at J, with 9 bases between the two ends. The CDR3 runs to 11 residues. Germline V gene data show CDR1 as SQVTM and CDR2 as ANQGSEA. This chain's CDR3 is CSVELLLGYTF. The CDR3, as DNA: TGCAGCGTTGAACTCCTCCTGGGCTACACCTTC.

This chain joins TRBV3-2 and TRBJ1-6. TRBV3-2 is a pseudogene. CDR3 length: 13 amino acids. The CDR3 DNA follows: TGTGCCAGCAGCCCCAAGGCAGGTTCACCCCTCCACTTT. Residues: CASSPKAGSPLHF.

V and J are TRBV5-1 and TRBJ2-5; D possibly corresponds to TRBD2 (5 bases). The V end lost 4 bases, the J end lost 0 bases, and 19 bases lay between the germline ends. The CDR3 has 17 residues. The germline V gene has CDR1 SGHRS and CDR2 YFSETQ. CDR3 region: CASSRELGHENQETQYF. The CDR3 bases are TGCGCCAGCAGCCGGGAACTAGGTCACGAGAACCAAGAGACCCAGTACTTC.